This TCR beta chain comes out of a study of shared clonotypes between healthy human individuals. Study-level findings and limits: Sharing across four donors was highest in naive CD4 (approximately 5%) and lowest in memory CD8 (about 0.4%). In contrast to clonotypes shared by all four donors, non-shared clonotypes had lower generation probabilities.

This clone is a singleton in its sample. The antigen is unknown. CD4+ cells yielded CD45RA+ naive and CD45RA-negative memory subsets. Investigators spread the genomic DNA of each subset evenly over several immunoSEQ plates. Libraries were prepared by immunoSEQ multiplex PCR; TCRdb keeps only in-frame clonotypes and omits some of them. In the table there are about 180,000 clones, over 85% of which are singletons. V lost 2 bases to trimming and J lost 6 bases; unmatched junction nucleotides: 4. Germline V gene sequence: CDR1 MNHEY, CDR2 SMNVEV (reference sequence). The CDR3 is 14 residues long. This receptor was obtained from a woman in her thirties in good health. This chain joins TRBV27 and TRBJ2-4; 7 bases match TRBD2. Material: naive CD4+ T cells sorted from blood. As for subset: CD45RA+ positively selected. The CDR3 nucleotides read TGTGCCAGCAGTTTAGAAGGGGAGGGAAACATTCAGTACTTC. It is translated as CASSLEGEGNIQYF.